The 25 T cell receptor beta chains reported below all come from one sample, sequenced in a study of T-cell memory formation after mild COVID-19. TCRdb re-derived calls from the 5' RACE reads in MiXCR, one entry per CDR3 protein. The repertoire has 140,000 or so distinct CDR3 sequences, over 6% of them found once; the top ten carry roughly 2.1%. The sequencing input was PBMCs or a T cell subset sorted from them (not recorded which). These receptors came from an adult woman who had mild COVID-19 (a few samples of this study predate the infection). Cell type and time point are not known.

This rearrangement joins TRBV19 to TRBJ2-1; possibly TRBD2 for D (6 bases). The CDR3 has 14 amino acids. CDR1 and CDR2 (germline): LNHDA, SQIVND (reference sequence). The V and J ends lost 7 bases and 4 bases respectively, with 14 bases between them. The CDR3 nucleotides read TGTGCCAGTACCACGGGGCGGGGATACAATGAGCAGTTCTTC. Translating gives CASTTGRGYNEQFF.

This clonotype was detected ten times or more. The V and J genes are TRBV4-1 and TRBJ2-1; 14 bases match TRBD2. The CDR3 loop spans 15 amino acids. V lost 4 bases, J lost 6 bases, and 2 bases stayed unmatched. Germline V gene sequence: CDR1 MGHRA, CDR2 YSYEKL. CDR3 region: CASSPGLAGGNEQFF. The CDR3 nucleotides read TGCGCCAGCAGCCCCGGACTAGCGGGAGGCAATGAGCAGTTCTTC.

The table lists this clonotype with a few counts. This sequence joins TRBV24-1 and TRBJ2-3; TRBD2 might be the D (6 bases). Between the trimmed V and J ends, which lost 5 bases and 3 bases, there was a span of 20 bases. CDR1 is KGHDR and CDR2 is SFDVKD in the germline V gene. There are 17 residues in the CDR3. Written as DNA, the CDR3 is TGTGCCACCAGTGGCCTTCCTAGCGCCACACGTACAGATACGCAGTATTTT. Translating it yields CATSGLPSATRTDTQYF.

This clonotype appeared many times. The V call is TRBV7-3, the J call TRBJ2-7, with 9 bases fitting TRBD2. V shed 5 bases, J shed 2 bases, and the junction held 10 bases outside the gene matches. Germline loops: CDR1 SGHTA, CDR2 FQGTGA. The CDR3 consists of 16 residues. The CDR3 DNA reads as TGTGCCAGCAGCCAAAGTAGCGGGAGAGTTCCCTACGAGCAGTACTTC. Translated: CASSQSSGRVPYEQYF.

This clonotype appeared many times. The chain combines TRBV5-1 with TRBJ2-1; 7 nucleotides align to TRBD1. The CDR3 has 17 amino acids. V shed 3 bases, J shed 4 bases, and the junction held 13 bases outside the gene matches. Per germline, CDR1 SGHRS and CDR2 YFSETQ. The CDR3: CASSSTGTAHGYNEQFF. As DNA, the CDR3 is TGCGCCAGCAGCTCCACTGGGACAGCTCATGGATACAATGAGCAGTTCTTC.

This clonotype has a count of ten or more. CDR3 sequence: CASSTGGYGYTF. The CDR3 DNA follows: TGTGCCAGTTCTACAGGGGGCTATGGCTACACCTTC. The J gene is TRBJ1-2, the V gene TRBV19, with 8 nucleotides matching TRBD1. CDR1 and CDR2 (germline): LNHDA, SQIVND (reference sequence). The CDR3 sequence is 12 residues long. Unmatched junction bases numbered 3, after V lost 8 bases and J lost 4 bases.

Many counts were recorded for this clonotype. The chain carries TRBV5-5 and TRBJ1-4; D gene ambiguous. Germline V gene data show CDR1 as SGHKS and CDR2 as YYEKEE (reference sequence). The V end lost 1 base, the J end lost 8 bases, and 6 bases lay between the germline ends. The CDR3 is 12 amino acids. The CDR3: CASSLTGEKLFF. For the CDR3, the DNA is TGTGCCAGCAGCTTGACCGGAGAAAAACTGTTTTTT.

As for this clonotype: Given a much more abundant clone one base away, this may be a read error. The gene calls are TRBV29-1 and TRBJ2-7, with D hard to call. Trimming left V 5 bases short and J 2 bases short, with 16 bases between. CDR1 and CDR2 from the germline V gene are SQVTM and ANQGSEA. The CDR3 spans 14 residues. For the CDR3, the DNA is TGCAGCGTTTGGCCCGCCGGCCCGCCCTACGAGCAGTACTTC. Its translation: CSVWPAGPPYEQYF.

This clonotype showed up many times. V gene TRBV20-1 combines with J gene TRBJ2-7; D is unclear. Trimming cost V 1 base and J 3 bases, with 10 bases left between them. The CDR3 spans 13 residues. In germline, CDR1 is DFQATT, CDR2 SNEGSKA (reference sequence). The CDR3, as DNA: TGCAGTGCTAGAGCCCTCAGAGGCTACGAGCAGTACTTC. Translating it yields CSARALRGYEQYF.

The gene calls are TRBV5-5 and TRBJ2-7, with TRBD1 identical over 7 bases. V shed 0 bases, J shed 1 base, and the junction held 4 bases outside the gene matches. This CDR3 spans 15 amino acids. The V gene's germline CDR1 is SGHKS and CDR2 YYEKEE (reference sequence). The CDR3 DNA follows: TGTGCCAGCAGCTTGGTTGCAGGGGGTTCCTACGAGCAGTACTTC. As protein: CASSLVAGGSYEQYF.

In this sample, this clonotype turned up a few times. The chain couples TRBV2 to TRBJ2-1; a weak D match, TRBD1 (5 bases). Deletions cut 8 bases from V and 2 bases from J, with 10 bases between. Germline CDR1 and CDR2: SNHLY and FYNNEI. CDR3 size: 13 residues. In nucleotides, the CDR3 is TGTGCCAGCCGTAGGGGCGCCTACAATGAGCAGTTCTTC. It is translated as CASRRGAYNEQFF. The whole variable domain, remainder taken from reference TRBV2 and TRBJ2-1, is EPEVTQTPSHQVTQMGQEVILRCVPISNHLYFYWYRQILGQKVEFLVSFYNNEISEKSEIFDDQFSVERPDGSNFTLKIRSTKLEDSAMYFCASRRGAYNEQFFGPGTRLTVL.

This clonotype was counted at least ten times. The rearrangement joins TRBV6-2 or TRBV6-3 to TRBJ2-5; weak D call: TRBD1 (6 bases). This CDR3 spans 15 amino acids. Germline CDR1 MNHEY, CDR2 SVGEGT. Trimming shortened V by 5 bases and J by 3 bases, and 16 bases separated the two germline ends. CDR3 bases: TGTGCCAGCAGTACCCTAGGGACACCGAAAGAGACCCAGTACTTC. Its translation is CASSTLGTPKETQYF.

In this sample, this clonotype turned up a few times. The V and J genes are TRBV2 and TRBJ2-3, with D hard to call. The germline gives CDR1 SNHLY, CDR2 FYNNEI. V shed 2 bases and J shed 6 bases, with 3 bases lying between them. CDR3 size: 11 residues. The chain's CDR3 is CASSERDTQYF. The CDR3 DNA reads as TGTGCCAGCAGTGAAAGGGATACGCAGTATTTT.

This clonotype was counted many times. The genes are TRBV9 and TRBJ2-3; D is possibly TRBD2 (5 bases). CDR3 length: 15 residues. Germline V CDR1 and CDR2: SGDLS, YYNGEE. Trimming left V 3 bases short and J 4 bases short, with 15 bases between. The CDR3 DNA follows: TGTGCCAGCAGCGCAAGCGGTCTGCGTTCAGATACGCAGTATTTT. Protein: CASSASGLRSDTQYF.

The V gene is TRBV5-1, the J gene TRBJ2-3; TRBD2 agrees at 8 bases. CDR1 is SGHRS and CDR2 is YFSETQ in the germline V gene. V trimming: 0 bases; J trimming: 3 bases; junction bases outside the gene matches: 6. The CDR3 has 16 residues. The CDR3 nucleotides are TGCGCCAGCAGCTTGGATATGGCGGGAGGAACAGATACGCAGTATTTT. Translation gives CASSLDMAGGTDTQYF.

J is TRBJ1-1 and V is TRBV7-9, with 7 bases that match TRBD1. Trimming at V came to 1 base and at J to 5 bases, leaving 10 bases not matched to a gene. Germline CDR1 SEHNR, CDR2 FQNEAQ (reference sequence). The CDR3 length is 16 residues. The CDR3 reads CASSLGRGTAITEAFF. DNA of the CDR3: TGTGCCAGCAGCTTAGGGCGGGGGACAGCGATTACTGAAGCTTTCTTT.

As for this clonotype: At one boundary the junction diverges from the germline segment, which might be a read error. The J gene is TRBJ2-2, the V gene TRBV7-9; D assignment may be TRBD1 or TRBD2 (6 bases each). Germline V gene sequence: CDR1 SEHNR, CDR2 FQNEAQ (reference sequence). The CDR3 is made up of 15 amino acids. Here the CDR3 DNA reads TGTGCCAGCAGCCTAGCTGGGGGGCTGGCCGGGGAGCTGTTTTTT. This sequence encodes CASSLAGGLAGELFF.

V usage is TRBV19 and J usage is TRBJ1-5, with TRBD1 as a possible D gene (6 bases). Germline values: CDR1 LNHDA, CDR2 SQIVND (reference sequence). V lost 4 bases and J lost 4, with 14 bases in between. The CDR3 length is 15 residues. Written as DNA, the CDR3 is TGTGCCAGTAGTAGGGCCGGACAGATGAATCAGCCCCAGCATTTT. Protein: CASSRAGQMNQPQHF.

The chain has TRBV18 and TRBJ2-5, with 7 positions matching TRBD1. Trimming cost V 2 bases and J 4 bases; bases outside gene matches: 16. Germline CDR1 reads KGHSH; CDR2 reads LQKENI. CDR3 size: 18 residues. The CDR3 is CASSPNIARGRTGETQYF. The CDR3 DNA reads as TGTGCCAGCTCACCAAATATTGCCAGGGGACGGACAGGAGAGACCCAGTACTTC.

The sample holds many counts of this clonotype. In nucleotides, the CDR3 is TGTGCCAGCAGCTTTCCCCCCCCTGGCAATCAGCCCCAGCATTTT. It is translated as CASSFPPPGNQPQHF. The chain is built from TRBV7-2 and TRBJ1-5, with unresolved D. Germline V CDR1 and CDR2: SGHTA, FQGNSA. V lost 3 bases to trimming and J lost 2 bases, with 11 bases between them. This CDR3 comprises 15 residues.

This CDR3 reads CASSRGVFSYEQYF. The CDR3 DNA is TGTGCCAGCAGCCGAGGGGTTTTCTCCTACGAGCAGTACTTC. The chain has TRBV3-1 and TRBJ2-7, with D perhaps being TRBD1 or TRBD2 (5 bases each). The CDR3 has 14 residues. Trimming took off 4 bases at V and 0 bases at J, with 10 bases between the two ends. The germline V gene has CDR1 LGHDT and CDR2 YNNKEL (reference sequence).

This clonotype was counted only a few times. CDR3 loop: CASSLAGDAYEQYF. The CDR3 nucleotides read TGCGCCAGCAGCTTGGCCGGGGACGCCTACGAGCAGTACTTC. V usage is TRBV5-1 and J usage is TRBJ2-7; D possibly uses TRBD1 or TRBD2 (5 bases each). The CDR3 length is 14 residues. Germline assignment: CDR1 SGHRS and CDR2 YFSETQ. Trimming took 0 bases from V and 2 from J, leaving 9 bases between them.

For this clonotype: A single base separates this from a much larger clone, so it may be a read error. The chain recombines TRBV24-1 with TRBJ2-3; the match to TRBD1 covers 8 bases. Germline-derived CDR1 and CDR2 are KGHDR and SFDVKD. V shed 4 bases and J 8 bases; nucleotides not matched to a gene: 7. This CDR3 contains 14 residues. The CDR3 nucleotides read TGTGCCACCAGTGAGCTGGACAGGGAAGGTACGCAGTATTTT. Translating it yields CATSELDREGTQYF.

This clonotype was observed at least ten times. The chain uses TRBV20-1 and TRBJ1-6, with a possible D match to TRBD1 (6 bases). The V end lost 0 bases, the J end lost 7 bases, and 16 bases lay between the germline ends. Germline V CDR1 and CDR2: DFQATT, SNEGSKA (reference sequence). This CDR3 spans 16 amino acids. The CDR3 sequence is CSARDTGQRGNSPLHF. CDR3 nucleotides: TGCAGTGCTAGAGATACGGGGCAAAGGGGGAATTCACCCCTCCACTTT.

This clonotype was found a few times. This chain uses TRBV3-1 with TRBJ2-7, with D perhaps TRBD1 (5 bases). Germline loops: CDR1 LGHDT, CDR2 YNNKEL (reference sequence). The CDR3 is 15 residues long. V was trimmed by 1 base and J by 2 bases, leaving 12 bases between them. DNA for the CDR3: TGTGCCAGCAGCCAAGGATGGACAAGCGCCTACGAGCAGTACTTC. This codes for CASSQGWTSAYEQYF.